This T cell receptor (beta chain) originates from a study of OX40 agonist ivuxolimab in advanced cancers. Study-wide results and caveats: Clonal expansion among partial responders at 0.1-3.0 mg/kg ranked near the lowest.

Clones were read by immunoSEQ multiplex PCR, and TCRdb kept only the in-frame ones, dropping some. The repertoire consists of around 150,000 clones, with roughly 94% occurring once and the leading ten covering 0.3% to 0.35%. Of note for this clone: Its antigen remains unknown.

Material: CD4+ or CD8+ T cells sorted from blood, obtained in a trial of the OX40 agonist ivuxolimab. The clonotype comes from an adult with an advanced solid tumor such as melanoma, head and neck, liver or kidney cancer.

CDR3 DNA sequence: TGTGCCAGCACCCAAGGGGGGGGATCGGGCACAGATACGCAGTATTTT. Translated, it gives CASTQGGGSGTDTQYF. This chain uses TRBV7-8 with TRBJ2-3; D might be TRBD2 (7 bases). The V end lost 7 bases, the J end lost 1 base, and 18 bases lay between the germline ends. The CDR3 sequence is 16 residues long. Germline CDR1 reads SGHVS; CDR2 reads FQNEAQ.